The 30 T cell receptor beta chains below were found in one sample sequenced in a study of OX40 agonist ivuxolimab in advanced cancers. TCRdb keeps only in-frame clones here, not all; method: immunoSEQ multiplex PCR. The sample carries 85,000 to 130,000 clones, over 75% recorded once. Sequenced here: CD4+ or CD8+ T cells sorted from blood, sampled in a trial of the OX40 agonist ivuxolimab. The source of these receptors is an adult with an advanced solid tumor such as melanoma, head and neck, liver or kidney cancer.

Concerning this clone: The same CDR3 can be traced to other DNA sequences in this sample. V is TRBV7-2 and J is TRBJ2-5; no definite D call. Germline V gene data show CDR1 as SGHTA and CDR2 as FQGNSA. V was trimmed by 1 base and J by 5 bases, leaving 11 bases between them. The CDR3 spans 14 residues. The CDR3 sequence is CASSLGPSLETQYF. Here the CDR3 DNA reads TGTGCCAGCAGCTTAGGACCCTCCCTGGAGACCCAGTACTTC.

The chain combines TRBV7-6 with TRBJ2-7, with no clear D. Deletions cut 0 bases from V and 4 bases from J, with 7 bases between. The germline V gene has CDR1 SGHVS and CDR2 FNYEAQ. This CDR3 spans 13 amino acids. The CDR3 sequence: CASSLAKGYEQYF. CDR3 coding DNA: TGTGCCAGCAGCTTAGCGAAGGGTTACGAGCAGTACTTC.

J is TRBJ2-7 and V is TRBV30, with 9 bases fitting TRBD2. CDR1 is GTSNPN, CDR2 SVGIG, per germline (reference sequence). V trimming: 2 bases; J trimming: 3 bases; junction bases outside the gene matches: 5. The CDR3 covers 14 residues. The DNA of the CDR3 is TGTGCCTGGAGTCAGGGGACTAGCTTCTACGAGCAGTACTTC. Amino acid sequence: CAWSQGTSFYEQYF.

The chain carries TRBV7-2 and TRBJ2-7; 7 positions agree with TRBD1. CDR3 size: 14 residues. Trimming took 6 bases from V and 7 from J; bases not matched to a gene: 12. In germline, CDR1 is SGHTA, CDR2 FQGNSA. The CDR3 spells CASSLGQAVVEQYF. DNA of the CDR3: TGTGCCAGCAGTCTCGGACAGGCGGTAGTAGAGCAGTACTTC.

The genes are TRBV6-1 and TRBJ1-5; D is uncertain. Germline V CDR1 and CDR2: MNHNS, SASEGT. Between the trimmed V and J ends, which lost 6 bases and 7 bases, there was a span of 13 bases. The CDR3 length is 13 residues. The CDR3: CASSPGFRQPQHF. For the CDR3, the DNA is TGTGCCAGCAGCCCTGGGTTTCGGCAGCCCCAGCATTTT.

V and J are TRBV7-2 and TRBJ2-7, with a tentative D call TRBD1 (5 bases). CDR3 length: 15 residues. Germline V CDR1 and CDR2: SGHTA, FQGNSA. Trimming stripped 1 base from V and 1 base from J, with 11 bases between. The CDR3 region has the DNA TGTGCCAGCAGCTTAGATGAGACAGTTTCCTACGAGCAGTACTTC. It codes for CASSLDETVSYEQYF.

The rearrangement links TRBV27 to TRBJ1-5; 9 bases are shared with TRBD1. The germline gives CDR1 MNHEY, CDR2 SMNVEV (reference sequence). CDR3 size: 17 residues. V was pared by 0 bases and J by 2 bases, with 5 bases of the junction left unmatched. The chain's CDR3 is CASSLSIRDRGNQPQHF. The DNA of the CDR3 is TGTGCCAGCAGTTTATCGATAAGGGACAGGGGCAATCAGCCCCAGCATTTT.

V usage is TRBV5-4 and J usage is TRBJ2-3, with 8 bases identical to TRBD2. Germline assignment: CDR1 SGHNT and CDR2 YYREEE (reference sequence). This CDR3 comprises 15 residues. With 0 bases clipped from V and 2 bases from J, the junction kept 2 bases outside the gene matches. The CDR3 here is CASSLGGGLTDTQYF. The CDR3 nucleotides read TGTGCCAGCAGCTTGGGCGGGGGGCTCACAGATACGCAGTATTTT.

The chain carries TRBV18 and TRBJ2-7; TRBD2 matches at 8 bases. The V gene end was trimmed by 0 bases and the J gene end by 5 bases; junction bases not matched to a gene: 0. CDR1 and CDR2 (germline): KGHSH, LQKENI. The CDR3 is 13 amino acids. CDR3 sequence: CASSPPSGDEQYF. CDR3 nucleotide sequence: TGTGCCAGCTCACCACCTAGCGGGGACGAGCAGTACTTC.

The V gene is TRBV6-1, the J gene TRBJ2-5, with D maybe TRBD1 (6 bases). Germline-derived CDR1 and CDR2 are MNHNS and SASEGT. Trimming pared 6 bases from V and 1 base from J, leaving 18 bases between. This CDR3 has 16 residues. CDR3 region: CASSELPTGTQETQYF. The DNA for the CDR3 is TGTGCCAGCAGCGAACTCCCGACAGGAACCCAAGAGACCCAGTACTTC.

In this sample, this clone turned up once. J is TRBJ2-5 and V is TRBV5-1, with TRBD1 as a possible D gene (7 bases). The CDR3 totals 16 residues. V shed 4 bases and J shed 4 bases, with 20 bases lying between them. CDR1 and CDR2 from the germline V gene are SGHRS and YFSETQ. The CDR3 bases are TGCGCCAGCAGCCCGGGGGCGGGACAGATGAGAGAGACCCAGTACTTC. Its translation: CASSPGAGQMRETQYF.

The genes are TRBV6-4 and TRBJ1-6; D is unresolved. This CDR3 has 11 amino acids. Germline V gives CDR1 MRHNA, CDR2 SNTAGT. V lost 6 bases to trimming and J lost 14 bases, with 11 bases between them. The CDR3 DNA follows: TGTGCCAGCAGCGGTCGACAAACCCTCCACTTT. Its translation is CASSGRQTLHF.

The chain links TRBV4-3 to TRBJ1-6, with 9 nucleotides matching TRBD1. This CDR3 has 15 residues. Trimming took 0 bases from V and 10 from J; bases not matched to a gene: 4. Per germline, CDR1 LGHNA and CDR2 YSLEER. The CDR3 reads CASSQEGQGFSPLHF. CDR3 in DNA: TGCGCCAGCAGCCAAGAGGGACAGGGATTCTCACCCCTCCACTTT.

The rearrangement uses TRBV19 and TRBJ1-5; 8 positions match TRBD1. Germline values: CDR1 LNHDA, CDR2 SQIVND (reference sequence). V shed 8 bases, J shed 2 bases, and the junction held 2 bases outside the gene matches. This CDR3 is 13 amino acids long. This CDR3 is CASADRGNQPQHF. In nucleotides, the CDR3 is TGTGCCAGTGCGGACAGGGGCAATCAGCCCCAGCATTTT. Filled out from reference TRBV19 and TRBJ1-5, the complete variable domain reads DGGITQSPKYLFRKEGQNVTLSCEQNLNHDAMYWYRQDPGQGLRLIYYSQIVNDFQKGDIAEGYSVSREKKESFPLTVTSAQKNPTAFYLCASADRGNQPQHFGDGTRLSIL.

The count of this clone is one. The chain carries TRBV30 and TRBJ2-5; a possible D gene is TRBD2 (6 bases). The V and J ends lost 0 bases and 4 bases respectively, with 21 bases between them. The germline V gene has CDR1 GTSNPN and CDR2 SVGIG (reference sequence). The CDR3 covers 17 residues. In DNA form, the CDR3 reads TGTGCCTGGAGTGTACTGGGGGGAGGAAGGGGCCCAGAGACCCAGTACTTC. Its translation is CAWSVLGGGRGPETQYF.

This sequence joins TRBV28 and TRBJ2-2, with 8 bases lining up with TRBD2. This CDR3 is built from 15 residues. CDR1 is MDHEN, CDR2 SYDVKM, per germline. The V segment lost 9 bases and the J segment 0 bases; nucleotides outside the gene matches: 6. The chain's CDR3 is CASLSGGANTGELFF. CDR3 DNA: TGTGCCAGTCTGTCCGGGGGGGCGAACACCGGGGAGCTGTTTTTT.

This chain connects TRBV30 to TRBJ1-6; a possible D gene is TRBD1 (5 bases). The CDR3 runs to 13 residues. Deletions cut 5 bases from V and 10 bases from J, with 15 bases between. Looked up from germline, CDR1 is GTSNPN and CDR2 is SVGIG (reference sequence). CDR3 sequence (DNA): TGTGCCTGGGGGGAGGGGTATCGCTCACCCCTCCACTTT. Translated, it gives CAWGEGYRSPLHF.

V and J are TRBV6-5 and TRBJ1-1, with no clear D. The CDR3 length is 15 residues. CDR1 is MNHEY and CDR2 is SVGAGI in the germline V gene. V lost 5 bases to trimming and J lost 0 bases, with 13 bases between them. The CDR3 reads CASSPQVGMNTEAFF. The CDR3 DNA follows: TGTGCCAGCAGTCCGCAGGTCGGGATGAACACTGAAGCTTTCTTT.

This chain's CDR3 is CASSPQQGTNTDTQYF. The DNA of the CDR3 is TGTGCCAGCTCACCCCAACAGGGAACAAACACAGATACGCAGTATTTT. The V gene is TRBV18, the J gene TRBJ2-3; a possible D gene is TRBD1 (6 bases). The V end was cut by 3 bases, the J end by 2 bases, with 15 bases between. This CDR3 has 16 amino acids. The germline CDR1 and CDR2 sequences are KGHSH and LQKENI. The full variable domain, in which reference TRBV18 and TRBJ2-3 provide the parts outside the CDR3, is NAGVMQNPRHLVRRRGQEARLRCSPMKGHSHVYWYRQLPEEGLKFMVYLQKENIIDESGMPKERFSAEFPKEGPSILRIQQVVRGDSAAYFCASSPQQGTNTDTQYFGPGTRLTVL.

The chain recombines TRBV28 with TRBJ1-6; D is uncertain. Germline loops: CDR1 MDHEN, CDR2 SYDVKM. V was shortened by 6 bases and J by 14 bases, with 17 bases between the two germline ends. This CDR3 spans 13 amino acids. CDR3 residues: CASRRGRAGSLHF. In nucleotides, the CDR3 is TGTGCCAGCAGAAGAGGGAGAGCGGGGTCCCTCCACTTT. Full variable domain (missing parts from reference TRBV28 and TRBJ1-6): DVKVTQSSRYLVKRTGEKVFLECVQDMDHENMFWYRQDPGLGLRLIYFSYDVKMKEKGDIPEGYSVSREKKERFSLILESASTNQTSMYLCASRRGRAGSLHFGNGTRLTVT.

CDR3 loop: CASSTGQGYEKLFF. DNA for the CDR3: TGCGCCAGCAGCACCGGACAGGGTTATGAAAAACTGTTTTTT. The chain couples TRBV5-1 to TRBJ1-4, with 8 bases identical to TRBD1. The trim removed 4 bases at V and 6 bases at J, leaving 5 bases unmatched. The CDR3 covers 14 residues. CDR1 is SGHRS, CDR2 YFSETQ, per germline.

V usage is TRBV9 and J usage is TRBJ2-1; 9 bases match TRBD2. J was trimmed by 7 bases and V by 0 bases; bases with no gene match: 2. Germline V gene lookup returns CDR1 SGDLS and CDR2 YYNGEE. The CDR3 has 14 residues. CDR3 sequence reads: CASSVAGLANEQFF. For the CDR3, the DNA is TGTGCCAGCAGCGTAGCTGGACTAGCGAATGAGCAGTTCTTC. Supplemented by reference TRBV9 and TRBJ2-1, the full variable domain reads DSGVTQTPKHLITATGQRVTLRCSPRSGDLSVYWYQQSLDQGLQFLIQYYNGEERAKGNILERFSAQQFPDLHSELNLSSLELGDSALYFCASSVAGLANEQFFGPGTRLTVL.

V gene TRBV19 combines with J gene TRBJ1-1, with D perhaps matching TRBD1 (5 bases). Trimming took 1 base from V and 1 from J, leaving 7 bases between them. The germline gives CDR1 LNHDA, CDR2 SQIVND (reference sequence). The CDR3 is 14 amino acids. CDR3 loop: CASSIGGPNTEAFF. In DNA, the CDR3 is TGTGCCAGTAGTATAGGGGGACCGAACACTGAAGCTTTCTTT.

This clone appeared once. The chain is built from TRBV11-3 and TRBJ2-1, with D perhaps TRBD1 (7 bases). Germline CDR1 SGHNT, CDR2 YENEEA. Trimming removed 3 bases from V and 2 bases from J, with 11 bases in between. The CDR3 runs to 15 residues. DNA for the CDR3: TGTGCCAGCAGCTTCAGGGGGGTTCCCTACAATGAGCAGTTCTTC. It codes for CASSFRGVPYNEQFF. Full variable domain (remainder filled in from reference TRBV11-3 and TRBJ2-1): EAGVVQSPRYKIIEKKQPVAFWCNPISGHNTLYWYLQNLGQGPELLIRYENEEAVDDSQLPKDRFSAERLKGVDSTLKIQPAELGDSAVYLCASSFRGVPYNEQFFGPGTRLTVL.

The chain employs TRBV4-1 and TRBJ2-7; possibly TRBD1 for D (5 bases). The CDR3 consists of 14 residues. Germline lookup yields CDR1 MGHRA and CDR2 YSYEKL. Trimming left V 3 bases short and J 0 bases short, with 9 bases between. CDR3 region: CASSHYRTSYEQYF. CDR3 coding DNA: TGCGCCAGCAGCCATTACAGGACCTCCTACGAGCAGTACTTC.

The V call is TRBV7-2, the J call TRBJ2-1, with D tentatively TRBD1 or TRBD2 (5 bases each). This CDR3 has 14 amino acids. CDR1 and CDR2 from the germline V gene are SGHTA and FQGNSA. Trimming cost V 1 base and J 12 bases, with 16 bases left between them. The CDR3 DNA reads TGTGCCAGCAGCTTAGACGGGGCCCAGTCTGGGCAGTTCTTC. The encoded protein is CASSLDGAQSGQFF.

This clone was picked up one time. One end of the junction is discordant with germline, which a read error may explain. The chain uses TRBV30 and TRBJ2-7, with D unresolved. This CDR3 is built from 10 residues. Germline V gene lookup returns CDR1 GTSNPN and CDR2 SVGIG (reference sequence). This CDR3 reads CAWSRIEVHF. CDR3 DNA: TGTGCCTGGAGTCGGATCGAGGTACACTTC.

This chain connects TRBV6-6 to TRBJ2-7; 9 nucleotides match TRBD1. The CDR3 consists of 14 residues. J lost 2 bases, V lost 7 bases, and 6 bases had no gene match. CDR1 MNHNY and CDR2 SVGAGI come from the germline V gene (reference sequence). Here the CDR3 reads CASNKGQGTYEQYF. CDR3 nucleotide sequence: TGTGCCAGCAACAAAGGACAGGGGACCTACGAGCAGTACTTC.

The genes are TRBV10-3 and TRBJ1-3; TRBD1 is a possible D gene (5 bases). Germline V gene sequence: CDR1 ENHRY, CDR2 SYGVKD. The CDR3 covers 16 residues. Trimming removed 10 bases at V and 2 bases at J, with 21 bases between. CDR3 protein: CATSFEGPGPGNTIYF. The CDR3 region has the DNA TGTGCCACTAGCTTTGAGGGACCAGGGCCTGGAAACACCATATATTTT.

The chain joins TRBV9 to TRBJ1-5, with 9 positions matching TRBD1. Germline values: CDR1 SGDLS, CDR2 YYNGEE. This CDR3 is 15 amino acids long. V dropped 9 bases and J dropped 6; count of bases not matched to a gene: 13. The CDR3 protein is CANELGTGKAQPQHF. Here the CDR3 DNA reads TGTGCCAACGAGTTAGGGACAGGGAAAGCTCAGCCCCAGCATTTT.